A single sample is the source of the 25 T cell receptor beta chains below, sequenced in a study of cytomegalovirus exposure and HLA in healthy donors. With 60 Vbeta and 13 Jbeta primers, the PCR was carried out. TCRdb's table, derived via immunoSEQ multiplex PCR, lists solely in-frame clones and lacks some. The sample comprises roughly 43,000 clones, roughly 77% of which are singletons, and 1.4% rests with the top ten. Sequences were obtained from PBMCs. Receptors originate from a man in his thirties or forties in good health and CMV-seronegative.

The chain combines TRBV9 with TRBJ1-2; unclear D gene. Trimming cost V 3 bases and J 0 bases, with 6 bases left between them. This CDR3 spans 13 amino acids. Germline CDR1 and CDR2: SGDLS and YYNGEE. The CDR3, as DNA: TGTGCCAGCAGCGGTGCAGCTAACTATGGCTACACCTTC. Residues: CASSGAANYGYTF.

The rearrangement uses TRBV30 and TRBJ2-7, with 10 bases identical to TRBD1. In germline, CDR1 is GTSNPN, CDR2 SVGIG (reference sequence). V gave up 4 bases and J gave up 0 bases; unmatched junction bases: 15. The CDR3 loop spans 18 amino acids. For the CDR3, the DNA is TGTGCCTGGAAGCCTCTCCCGGGACAGGGGATGGGCTCCTACGAGCAGTACTTC. As protein: CAWKPLPGQGMGSYEQYF.

This chain links TRBV10-1 with TRBJ2-5; D gene ambiguous. The length of the CDR3 is 14 residues. The germline gives CDR1 WNHNN, CDR2 SYGVQD (reference sequence). Trimming removed 0 bases from V and 5 bases from J, with 10 bases in between. CDR3 DNA sequence: TGCGCCAGCAGTGAGTCGGGTAGCTCGGAGACCCAGTACTTC. It specifies CASSESGSSETQYF.

This sequence joins TRBV10-3 and TRBJ1-1; 10 bases map to TRBD1. The CDR3 extends over 16 amino acids. The J segment lost 4 bases and the V segment lost 4 bases, leaving 9 bases of the junction unmatched. Germline V lookup: CDR1 ENHRY, CDR2 SYGVKD. The CDR3 DNA reads as TGTGCCATCAGTGCTCTAGAGCGGACAGGGGGCACTGAAGCTTTCTTT. It yields the protein CAISALERTGGTEAFF.

This clone was counted a single time. The gene calls are TRBV27 and TRBJ2-7, with D tentatively TRBD2 (5 bases). This CDR3 contains 14 residues. The germline V gene encodes CDR1 MNHEY and CDR2 SMNVEV (reference sequence). Deletions cut 3 bases from V and 5 bases from J, with 14 bases between. The CDR3 coding sequence is TGTGCCAGCAGTTTGAACGGGATAACCGACGAGCAGTACTTC. This translates into CASSLNGITDEQYF.

V usage is TRBV28 and J usage is TRBJ2-7, with D possibly being TRBD2 (5 bases). The V gene's germline CDR1 is MDHEN and CDR2 SYDVKM. Trimming took 8 bases from V and 3 from J, leaving 20 bases between them. There are 15 residues in the CDR3. CDR3 DNA: TGTGCCAGCCTCACGGCTAGTCGGGGAAACTACGAGCAGTACTTC. It specifies CASLTASRGNYEQYF. Filled out from reference TRBV28 and TRBJ2-7, the complete variable domain reads DVKVTQSSRYLVKRTGEKVFLECVQDMDHENMFWYRQDPGLGLRLIYFSYDVKMKEKGDIPEGYSVSREKKERFSLILESASTNQTSMYLCASLTASRGNYEQYFGPGTRLTVT.

The chain is built from TRBV29-1 and TRBJ2-1, with 9 positions matching TRBD2. After removal of 2 bases from V and 0 bases from J, the junction contained 8 bases not matched to a gene. Germline CDR1 is SQVTM and CDR2 is ANQGSEA. The CDR3 sequence is 17 residues long. Here the CDR3 DNA reads TGCAGCGTTGAACTAGCGGGGTCCTTCTACTCCTACAATGAGCAGTTCTTC. It specifies CSVELAGSFYSYNEQFF.

This clone appeared a few times. This chain connects TRBV7-9 to TRBJ1-5; the match to TRBD1 covers 9 bases. Trimming removed 8 bases from V and 4 bases from J; junction bases left unmatched: 6. The CDR3 consists of 14 residues. CDR1 is SEHNR, CDR2 FQNEAQ, per germline (reference sequence). The CDR3 protein is CASGSGTGNQPQHF. CDR3 DNA: TGTGCCAGCGGTTCCGGGACAGGGAATCAGCCCCAGCATTTT.

In its sample, this clone was seen a few times. The V gene is TRBV4-2, the J gene TRBJ2-1; 7 bases fit TRBD2. Germline V gene sequence: CDR1 LGHNA, CDR2 YNFKEQ. J was trimmed by 0 bases and V by 4 bases; bases with no gene match: 3. CDR3 length: 15 residues. The chain's CDR3 is CASSLTSPSYNEQFF. The CDR3 DNA is TGTGCCAGCAGCCTGACTAGCCCCTCCTACAATGAGCAGTTCTTC.

This rearrangement joins TRBV9 to TRBJ2-7; 11 bases align to TRBD2. With V trimmed by 0 bases and J by 2 bases, 4 bases remained unmatched. This CDR3 spans 16 amino acids. Germline V lookup: CDR1 SGDLS, CDR2 YYNGEE. The DNA for the CDR3 is TGTGCCAGCAGCGTAGCTCCTAGCGGGAGGACCTACGAGCAGTACTTC. Encoded protein: CASSVAPSGRTYEQYF.

The V call is TRBV18, the J call TRBJ1-2, with D maybe TRBD1 (6 bases). The CDR3 has 13 amino acids. Trimming cost V 3 bases and J 5 bases, with 10 bases left between them. Germline V gene data show CDR1 as KGHSH and CDR2 as LQKENI. Written as DNA, the CDR3 is TGTGCCAGCTCACCGGACAGCCGATATGGCTACACCTTC. Protein product: CASSPDSRYGYTF.

This chain uses TRBV28 with TRBJ2-3; 15 bases match TRBD2. Germline V gene data show CDR1 as MDHEN and CDR2 as SYDVKM. The J segment lost 1 base and the V segment lost 4 bases, leaving 12 bases of the junction unmatched. The CDR3 totals 20 residues. The CDR3 nucleotides are TGTGCCAGCAGTTCCCCGAGCCCGGGACTAGCGGGAGGAGGCACAGATACGCAGTATTTT. Translation gives CASSSPSPGLAGGGTDTQYF.

V gene TRBV29-1 combines with J gene TRBJ2-7; 7 bases line up with TRBD2. The V segment lost 0 bases and the J segment 2 bases; nucleotides outside the gene matches: 7. Looked up from germline, CDR1 is SQVTM and CDR2 is ANQGSEA. The length of the CDR3 is 15 residues. The CDR3 bases are TGCAGCGTTGAAGATCCGGGGGGTGGGGCCTACGAGCAGTACTTC. Translated, it gives CSVEDPGGGAYEQYF.

The chain links TRBV5-1 to TRBJ2-7; 7 nucleotides align to TRBD1. V lost 5 bases and J lost 3; bases outside the gene matches: 11. Per the germline V gene, CDR1 is SGHRS and CDR2 is YFSETQ. There are 15 residues in the CDR3. CDR3 in amino acids: CASSLRVAGGYEQYF. The CDR3 DNA reads as TGCGCCAGCAGTTTGAGGGTGGCAGGGGGCTACGAGCAGTACTTC. Full variable domain (outside the CDR3, taken from reference TRBV5-1 and TRBJ2-7): KAGVTQTPRYLIKTRGQQVTLSCSPISGHRSVSWYQQTPGQGLQFLFEYFSETQRNKGNFPGRFSGRQFSNSRSEMNVSTLELGDSALYLCASSLRVAGGYEQYFGPGTRLTVT.

The chain is built from TRBV15 and TRBJ2-7; TRBD2 aligns across 7 bases. After removal of 0 bases from V and 2 bases from J, the junction contained 13 bases not matched to a gene. CDR3 length: 18 amino acids. CDR1 is LNHNV, CDR2 YYDKDF, per germline (reference sequence). DNA of the CDR3: TGTGCCACCAGCAGAGATCGGGGAGCGGGATACGACCCCTACGAGCAGTACTTC. Encoded protein: CATSRDRGAGYDPYEQYF.

This clone was seen a few times. The chain links TRBV7-9 to TRBJ1-2; 9 bases are shared with TRBD1. After removal of 6 bases from V and 8 bases from J, the junction contained 10 bases not matched to a gene. Germline V lookup: CDR1 SEHNR, CDR2 FQNEAQ (reference sequence). This CDR3 spans 14 amino acids. Here the CDR3 DNA reads TGTGCCAGCAGTTTCGATACAGGGGGCTGGGGCTACACCTTC. Its translation is CASSFDTGGWGYTF.

The rearrangement uses TRBV2 and TRBJ1-5; 7 bases line up with TRBD1. The germline V gene has CDR1 SNHLY and CDR2 FYNNEI. This CDR3 is 15 amino acids long. Trimming took 6 bases from V and 0 from J; bases not matched to a gene: 5. CDR3 sequence (DNA): TGTGCCAGCAGGGACAGGCCGTATAGCAATCAGCCCCAGCATTTT. This codes for CASRDRPYSNQPQHF.

In this sample, this clone turned up a few times. This chain joins TRBV2 and TRBJ1-1, with TRBD1 matching over 8 bases. The CDR3 runs to 15 residues. V shed 8 bases and J 4 bases; nucleotides not matched to a gene: 12. Germline V gene sequence: CDR1 SNHLY, CDR2 FYNNEI. This CDR3 is CASHMDRAGSTEAFF. As DNA, the CDR3 is TGTGCCAGCCATATGGACAGGGCTGGGAGCACTGAAGCTTTCTTT. The full variable domain, rest sourced from reference TRBV2 and TRBJ1-1, is EPEVTQTPSHQVTQMGQEVILRCVPISNHLYFYWYRQILGQKVEFLVSFYNNEISEKSEIFDDQFSVERPDGSNFTLKIRSTKLEDSAMYFCASHMDRAGSTEAFFGQGTRLTVV.

The CDR3: CASSPRVSPLNSPLHF. The CDR3 DNA sequence: TGTGCCAGCAGTCCACGGGTCAGCCCGTTAAATTCACCCCTCCACTTT. This chain links TRBV7-2 with TRBJ1-6; D uncertain. Trimming shortened V by 6 bases and J by 7 bases, and 19 bases separated the two germline ends. Germline values: CDR1 SGHTA, CDR2 FQGNSA. The CDR3 extends over 16 amino acids.

The chain recombines TRBV7-9 with TRBJ1-4; a possible D gene is TRBD1 (6 bases). This CDR3 spans 14 amino acids. Germline values: CDR1 SEHNR, CDR2 FQNEAQ (reference sequence). Trimming shortened V by 6 bases and J by 3 bases, and 11 bases separated the two germline ends. For the CDR3, the DNA is TGTGCCAGCAGACCACAGGGATCTAATGAAAAACTGTTTTTT. Translating it yields CASRPQGSNEKLFF.

The chain carries TRBV28 and TRBJ2-2; 7 positions agree with TRBD2. Germline V gene lookup returns CDR1 MDHEN and CDR2 SYDVKM. The CDR3 has 14 amino acids. Trimming took 7 bases from V and 3 from J; bases not matched to a gene: 5. CDR3 residues: CASNSGLYTGELFF. The CDR3, as DNA: TGTGCCAGCAACTCGGGACTATACACCGGGGAGCTGTTTTTT.

This sequence joins TRBV14 and TRBJ2-6, with 9 bases identical to TRBD1. The germline gives CDR1 SGHDN, CDR2 FVKESK. V lost 4 bases to trimming and J lost 4 bases; unmatched junction nucleotides: 5. The CDR3 has 16 residues. The CDR3 region has the DNA TGTGCCAGCAGCCTACAGGGGGCAGCCGGGGCCAACGTCCTGACTTTC. It translates to CASSLQGAAGANVLTF.

The chain has TRBV25-1 and TRBJ2-7; D remains unclear. Trimming pared 2 bases from V and 5 bases from J, leaving 13 bases between. The CDR3 loop spans 14 amino acids. Germline-derived CDR1 and CDR2 are MGHDK and SYGVNS. CDR3 in amino acids: CASSEARSGDEQYF. The CDR3 coding sequence is TGTGCCAGCAGTGAAGCCAGAAGTGGAGACGAGCAGTACTTC.

V is TRBV19 and J is TRBJ1-3; D gene uncertain. Trimming stripped 5 bases from V and 0 bases from J, with 8 bases between. CDR1 LNHDA and CDR2 SQIVND come from the germline V gene (reference sequence). The CDR3 is 14 residues long. Written as DNA, the CDR3 is TGTGCCAGTAGTTACAGAAGCTCTGGAAACACCATATATTTT. The encoded protein is CASSYRSSGNTIYF.

In its sample, this clone was seen once. J is TRBJ2-3 and V is TRBV7-3; D might be TRBD2 (6 bases). Germline V gives CDR1 SGHTA, CDR2 FQGTGA. The CDR3 is 13 residues long. V was clipped by 1 base and J by 6 bases, with 8 bases between them. Here the CDR3 reads CASSLRRADTQYF. CDR3 nucleotides: TGTGCCAGCAGCTTAAGGAGGGCGGATACGCAGTATTTT.